This is a list of T cell receptor beta chains from one sample in a study of molecular identifiers for immune sequencing clone quantification. TCRdb analysed the PCR reads with MiXCR anew, one entry per CDR3 protein. The sample gives 90,000 to 120,000 distinct CDR3 sequences, 35% to 40% of which show up once; less than 5% is in the top ten. The source material was naive CD8+ T cells from blood, with Jurkat cell RNA spiked in. Receptors originate from a human donor in good health. Some libraries in this study had Jurkat cell RNA spiked in. Each CDR3 is given with its conserved first and last residue. D genes are given only for firm matches. The listing skips clone size in some rows; elsewhere it reads once, few, many or a size class.

V: TRBV28; J: TRBJ2-7; size: -; D: TRBD1; CDR3: CASSLAPNRGWNEQYF; DNA: TGTGCCAGCAGTTTGGCCCCAAACAGGGGTTGGAACGAGCAGTACTTC
V: TRBV7-2; J: TRBJ1-4; size: once; D: -; CDR3: CASSLRGTTNEKLFF; DNA: TGTGCCAGCAGCTTGAGGGGGACAACTAATGAAAAACTGTTTTTT
V: TRBV6-2/TRBV6-3; J: TRBJ2-3; size: -; D: TRBD2; CDR3: CASSYLTSGSDTQYF; DNA: TGTGCCAGCAGTTACTTAACTAGCGGTTCAGATACGCAGTATTTT
V: TRBV7-9; J: TRBJ2-3; size: many; D: TRBD2; CDR3: CASSPPHSGRLVDTQYF; DNA: TGTGCCAGCAGCCCTCCACATAGCGGGAGGCTTGTAGATACGCAGTATTTT
V: TRBV6-2/TRBV6-3; J: TRBJ2-3; size: few; D: -; CDR3: CASSLATGRSVSTDTQYF; DNA: TGTGCCAGCAGCCTCGCGACAGGGAGGTCCGTCAGCACAGATACGCAGTATTTT
V: TRBV3-1; J: TRBJ2-5; size: -; D: -; CDR3: CASSEWGSGGETQYF; DNA: TGTGCCAGCAGTGAGTGGGGCAGCGGCGGGGAGACCCAGTACTTC
V: TRBV7-2; J: TRBJ2-3; size: few; D: TRBD2; CDR3: CASSQLAGVGDTQYF; DNA: TGTGCCAGCAGCCAATTAGCGGGAGTGGGAGATACGCAGTATTTT
V: TRBV28; J: TRBJ2-5; size: many; D: -; CDR3: CASSLVPGIRGLFYGDQETQYF; DNA: TGTGCCAGCAGTTTGGTCCCCGGGATTAGGGGATTGTTCTACGGGGACCAAGAGACCCAGTACTTC
V: TRBV29-1; J: TRBJ2-1; size: -; D: TRBD2; CDR3: CSVELPDTPPGLAGGVEFF; DNA: TGCAGCGTTGAACTTCCGGACACCCCGCCGGGACTAGCGGGAGGCGTAGAGTTCTTC
V: TRBV28; J: TRBJ1-1; size: few; D: TRBD1; CDR3: CASSGDSLNTEAFF; DNA: TGTGCCAGCAGCGGGGACAGCCTGAACACTGAAGCTTTCTTT
V: TRBV7-2; J: TRBJ1-4; size: many; D: -; CDR3: CASSPRVAGEKLFF; DNA: TGTGCCAGCAGCCCCCGGGTTGCGGGGGAAAAACTGTTTTTT
V: TRBV7-6; J: TRBJ2-1; size: -; D: -; CDR3: CASSLGTSSYNEQFF; DNA: TGTGCCAGCAGCTTGGGAACAAGCTCCTACAATGAGCAGTTCTTC
V: TRBV27; J: TRBJ2-3; size: few; D: -; CDR3: CASSLYGIPSTDTQYF; DNA: TGTGCCAGCAGTTTATACGGGATTCCTAGCACAGATACGCAGTATTTT
V: TRBV25-1; J: TRBJ1-1; size: few; D: -; CDR3: CASSMDFLTEAFF; DNA: TGTGCCAGCAGTATGGACTTTCTCACTGAAGCTTTCTTT
V: TRBV23-1; J: TRBJ1-1; size: -; D: TRBD1; CDR3: CASSQGDRAQNTEAFF; DNA: TGCGCCAGCAGTCAAGGGGACAGGGCGCAGAACACTGAAGCTTTCTTT
V: TRBV28; J: TRBJ2-2; size: few; D: -; CDR3: CASSTAAGNTGELFF; DNA: TGTGCCAGCAGTACGGCCGCAGGTAACACCGGGGAGCTGTTTTTT
V: TRBV11-2; J: TRBJ2-1; size: many; D: -; CDR3: CASSLSGEQFF; DNA: TGTGCCAGCAGCTTGTCCGGGGAGCAGTTCTTC
V: TRBV13; J: TRBJ2-7; size: -; D: TRBD1; CDR3: CASSLGRAAGGASYEQYF; DNA: TGTGCCAGCAGCTTAGGCCGGGCTGCAGGGGGTGCGTCCTACGAGCAGTACTTC
V: TRBV10-3; J: TRBJ2-7; size: -; D: TRBD2; CDR3: CAIMASGSGEQYF; DNA: TGTGCCATCATGGCTAGCGGGAGTGGCGAGCAGTACTTC
V: TRBV7-3; J: TRBJ2-1; size: many; D: TRBD2; CDR3: CASSLLATSGYAEQFF; DNA: TGTGCCAGCAGCTTGCTGGCGACTAGCGGGTACGCTGAGCAGTTCTTC
V: TRBV19; J: TRBJ1-5; size: -; D: -; CDR3: CASSIGSYSNQPQHF; DNA: TGTGCCAGTAGTATAGGGAGCTATAGCAATCAGCCCCAGCATTTT
V: TRBV29-1; J: TRBJ1-3; size: few; D: -; CDR3: CSVGDSWSSGNTIYF; DNA: TGCAGCGTTGGTGACAGCTGGAGCTCTGGAAACACCATATATTTT
V: TRBV9; J: TRBJ1-5; size: -; D: -; CDR3: CASSVRGGYQPQHF; DNA: TGTGCCAGCAGCGTACGGGGAGGCTATCAGCCCCAGCATTTT
V: TRBV5-1; J: TRBJ2-5; size: many; D: -; CDR3: CASSLEGYQETQYF; DNA: TGCGCCAGCAGCTTGGAGGGCTACCAAGAGACCCAGTACTTC
V: TRBV9; J: TRBJ1-5; size: -; D: -; CDR3: CASSGQGNQPQHF; DNA: TGTGCCAGCAGCGGACAAGGTAATCAGCCCCAGCATTTT
V: TRBV4-3; J: TRBJ1-5; size: -; D: -; CDR3: CASSQVRAPTQPQHF; DNA: TGCGCCAGCAGCCAAGTTCGGGCCCCTACTCAGCCCCAGCATTTT
V: TRBV6-2/TRBV6-3; J: TRBJ2-2; size: -; D: -; CDR3: CASSFTNTGELFF; DNA: TGTGCCAGCAGTTTCACCAACACCGGGGAGCTGTTTTTT